One and the same sample provided the 28 T cell receptor beta chains below, sequenced in a study of early T cells in non-severe SARS-CoV-2 infection. Using its own MiXCR run on the 5' RACE reads, TCRdb lists one record per CDR3 protein. Found here are tens of thousands of distinct CDR3 sequences, 13% to 15% of them singletons; the top ten hold about 3.7%. This sample comprised whole blood, obtained at baseline. These receptors were taken from an adult who was a healthcare worker with PCR-confirmed SARS-CoV-2 infection or an uninfected control (not recorded which).

The CDR3 nucleotides read TGCAGTGCTAGAGATCGCCTTAAATTCTCCTACAATGAGCAGTTCTTC. As protein: CSARDRLKFSYNEQFF. V is TRBV20-1 and J is TRBJ2-1; no clear D gene. V lost 0 bases and J lost 0, with 12 bases in between. This CDR3 comprises 16 residues. In germline, CDR1 is DFQATT, CDR2 SNEGSKA (reference sequence).

Ten or more counts support this clonotype. The chain carries TRBV5-6 and TRBJ1-2, with 9 bases that match TRBD1. There are 17 residues in the CDR3. CDR1 and CDR2 from the germline V gene are SGHDT and YYEEEE. V lost 2 bases and J lost 3; bases outside the gene matches: 11. This CDR3 is CASSLTGTGSGDYGYTF. CDR3 coding DNA: TGTGCCAGCAGCTTAACCGGGACAGGGTCCGGAGACTATGGCTACACCTTC.

The chain is built from TRBV29-1 and TRBJ2-3; the D gene is possibly TRBD2 (6 bases). Germline V CDR1 and CDR2: SQVTM, ANQGSEA. V lost 4 bases to trimming and J lost 0 bases, with 14 bases between them. The length of the CDR3 is 15 residues. The CDR3 DNA sequence: TGCAGCGTTGGATCGGGGGTATGGAGCACAGATACGCAGTATTTT. Translation: CSVGSGVWSTDTQYF.

The table lists this clonotype with a few counts. This chain connects TRBV28 to TRBJ1-6; 7 bases match TRBD1. The V gene end was trimmed by 6 bases and the J gene end by 4 bases; junction bases not matched to a gene: 18. Per germline, CDR1 MDHEN and CDR2 SYDVKM. The CDR3 consists of 19 residues. CDR3 in DNA: TGTGCCAGCAGCTCCCCGGGTGCGACAGGGACCTTTTATAATTCACCCCTCCACTTT. Amino acids: CASSSPGATGTFYNSPLHF.

This clonotype has a handful of counts. The gene calls are TRBV24-1 and TRBJ2-7; no reliable D call. Trimming stripped 12 bases from V and 3 bases from J, with 20 bases between. The germline CDR1 and CDR2 sequences are KGHDR and SFDVKD. This CDR3 is built from 14 residues. CDR3 loop: CAPERLGYLYEQYF. The CDR3 DNA reads TGTGCCCCCGAACGCCTCGGCTACCTCTACGAGCAGTACTTC.

This chain uses TRBV29-1 with TRBJ2-7; 7 nucleotides line up with TRBD1. Trimming at V came to 5 bases and at J to 1 base, leaving 8 bases not matched to a gene. The CDR3 contains 14 residues. Germline V gene data show CDR1 as SQVTM and CDR2 as ANQGSEA. This chain's CDR3 is CSVHRQGRSYEQYF. The CDR3 nucleotides are TGCAGCGTTCACCGACAGGGCAGGTCCTACGAGCAGTACTTC.

Ten or more counts support this clonotype. V is TRBV7-3 and J is TRBJ2-2; a possible D gene is TRBD2 (5 bases). V lost 8 bases and J 6 bases, leaving 16 bases between the germline ends. Germline V CDR1 and CDR2: SGHTA, FQGTGA. This CDR3 region has 14 residues. The CDR3, as DNA: TGTGCCAGCGGTTTGACTGGGGAGTCCGGGGAGCTGTTTTTT. Amino acid sequence: CASGLTGESGELFF.

On this clonotype itself: A much larger clone sits a single nucleotide away, making a read error possible. CDR3 in amino acids: CASSAQETQYF. DNA for the CDR3: TGTGCCAGCAGCGCCCAAGAGACCCAGTACTTC. The chain employs TRBV7-2 and TRBJ2-5; D unclear. Germline V lookup: CDR1 SGHTA, CDR2 FQGNSA. The CDR3 contains 11 residues. V lost 5 bases and J 1 base, leaving 2 bases between the germline ends.

This chain uses TRBV12-3 or TRBV12-4 with TRBJ1-2, with a possible D match to TRBD1 (6 bases). The CDR3 is made up of 14 amino acids. Trimming cost V 3 bases and J 8 bases, with 16 bases left between them. Here the CDR3 DNA reads TGTGCCAGCAGTTTGGACGGAAGGGGGGCGGGCTACACCTTC. This translates into CASSLDGRGAGYTF.

The V and J genes are TRBV19 and TRBJ1-4; 7 positions match TRBD1. The CDR3 totals 16 residues. Trimming took 6 bases from V and 8 from J; bases not matched to a gene: 15. The germline CDR1 and CDR2 sequences are LNHDA and SQIVND (reference sequence). CDR3 sequence: CASSRPRDSAREKLFF. The CDR3 DNA is TGTGCCAGTAGCCGGCCCAGGGACAGCGCCCGGGAAAAACTGTTTTTT.

This clonotype was counted only a few times. The gene calls are TRBV7-6 and TRBJ2-2; D gene uncertain. The CDR3 runs 16 residues. Trimming took off 1 base at V and 1 base at J, with 10 bases between the two ends. Germline V gives CDR1 SGHVS, CDR2 FNYEAQ. CDR3 region: CASSLGSVGNTGELFF. The CDR3 DNA sequence: TGTGCCAGCAGCTTAGGGTCTGTGGGGAACACCGGGGAGCTGTTTTTT.

This clonotype was recorded at least ten times. This rearrangement joins TRBV7-9 to TRBJ1-6; perhaps TRBD1 as D (5 bases). The CDR3 length is 15 residues. Trimming took off 5 bases at V and 7 bases at J, with 15 bases between the two ends. Germline CDR1 is SEHNR and CDR2 is FQNEAQ (reference sequence). This CDR3 reads CASSLVETANSPLHF. CDR3 sequence (DNA): TGTGCCAGCAGCCTCGTCGAGACAGCAAATTCACCCCTCCACTTT. The full variable domain, rest sourced from reference TRBV7-9 and TRBJ1-6, is DTGVSQNPRHKITKRGQNVTFRCDPISEHNRLYWYRQTLGQGPEFLTYFQNEAQLEKSRLLSDRFSAERPKGSFSTLEIQRTEQGDSAMYLCASSLVETANSPLHFGNGTRLTVT.

The gene calls are TRBV18 and TRBJ1-2; D is possibly TRBD1 (5 bases). V was pared by 1 base and J by 6 bases, with 9 bases between. Per germline, CDR1 KGHSH and CDR2 LQKENI. The CDR3 is 13 residues long. CDR3 coding DNA: TGTGCCAGCTCACCACTTCAGGGAGATGGCTACACCTTC. Translation gives CASSPLQGDGYTF.

The chain joins TRBV6-5 to TRBJ2-7, with 9 positions matching TRBD1. CDR3 length equals 14 residues. The ends lost 7 bases at V and 4 bases at J; junction bases unmatched: 8. In germline, CDR1 is MNHEY, CDR2 SVGAGI. The CDR3 DNA is TGTGCCAGCACCCGGACGACAGGGGGGTACGAGCAGTACTTC. This translates into CASTRTTGGYEQYF.

This chain uses TRBV28 with TRBJ2-3; D remains ambiguous. The CDR3 is made up of 14 amino acids. Germline CDR1 and CDR2: MDHEN and SYDVKM. Trimming removed 6 bases from V and 5 bases from J, with 15 bases in between. CDR3 in amino acids: CASSNGRGVDTQYF. Here the CDR3 DNA reads TGTGCCAGCAGCAACGGACGAGGCGTAGATACGCAGTATTTT.

V usage is TRBV12-3 or TRBV12-4 and J usage is TRBJ2-7; D unclear. This CDR3 comprises 11 residues. V lost 6 bases, J lost 3 bases, and 6 bases lay in between. DNA of the CDR3: TGTGCCAGCAGCTTAAACTACGAGCAGTACTTC. Amino acid sequence: CASSLNYEQYF.

The chain carries TRBV3-1 and TRBJ2-3; 10 nucleotides match TRBD1. The CDR3 length is 15 residues. V shed 6 bases and J 1 base; nucleotides not matched to a gene: 4. Germline CDR1 LGHDT, CDR2 YNNKEL (reference sequence). CDR3 in amino acids: CASRRGTGGTDTQYF. The CDR3, as DNA: TGTGCCAGCAGACGCGGGACAGGGGGCACAGATACGCAGTATTTT.

The chain is built from TRBV20-1 and TRBJ2-1, with D perhaps assigned TRBD1 or TRBD2 (5 bases each). Germline CDR1 is DFQATT and CDR2 is SNEGSKA (reference sequence). The CDR3 runs 15 residues. Trimming left V 7 bases short and J 4 bases short, with 20 bases between. The CDR3 region is CSVLSLGETYNEQFF. The CDR3, as DNA: TGCAGTGTCCTCTCCCTGGGGGAGACATACAATGAGCAGTTCTTC.

The table lists this clonotype with a few counts. This chain links TRBV7-3 with TRBJ2-1; 8 nucleotides align to TRBD2. The CDR3 is 17 amino acids. The V gene end was trimmed by 5 bases and the J gene end by 6 bases; junction bases not matched to a gene: 15. Germline V gives CDR1 SGHTA, CDR2 FQGTGA. CDR3 protein: CASSPIATGGPSNEQFF. Here the CDR3 DNA reads TGTGCCAGCAGCCCAATAGCAACGGGAGGGCCCTCCAATGAGCAGTTCTTC. The full variable domain, its missing parts supplied by reference TRBV7-3 and TRBJ2-1, is GAGVSQTPSNKVTEKGKYVELRCDPISGHTALYWYRQSLGQGPEFLIYFQGTGAADDSGLPNDRFFAVRPEGSVSTLKIQRTERGDSAVYLCASSPIATGGPSNEQFFGPGTRLTVL.

This clonotype has just a few counts. The rearrangement links TRBV4-1 to TRBJ2-3; 14 bases line up with TRBD2. The CDR3 runs to 16 residues. CDR1 is MGHRA and CDR2 is YSYEKL in the germline V gene. Germline trimming cut 5 bases from V and 5 bases from J; bases unmatched to any gene: 6. The CDR3: CASSSTSGRDIDTQYF. The CDR3 nucleotides are TGCGCCAGCAGCTCGACTAGCGGGAGGGATATAGATACGCAGTATTTT.

The genes are TRBV28 and TRBJ2-3; the D call may be TRBD1 or TRBD2 (6 bases each). This CDR3 spans 13 amino acids. Germline CDR1 reads MDHEN; CDR2 reads SYDVKM. V lost 3 bases and J lost 10, with 14 bases in between. CDR3 sequence reads: CASSFSQGRSQYF. The CDR3 region has the DNA TGTGCCAGCAGTTTTTCCCAGGGGAGGTCGCAGTATTTT.

V is TRBV3-1 and J is TRBJ2-5, with D unresolved. The CDR3 has 11 residues. V dropped 7 bases and J dropped 1 base, with 4 bases sitting between them. The germline gives CDR1 LGHDT, CDR2 YNNKEL (reference sequence). The CDR3 nucleotides read TGTGCCAGCACCTCCCAAGAGACCCAGTACTTC. Amino acids: CASTSQETQYF.

The chain joins TRBV18 to TRBJ2-7; 9 nucleotides line up with TRBD1. V trimming: 4 bases; J trimming: 2 bases; junction bases outside the gene matches: 3. This CDR3 spans 14 amino acids. Germline V gene sequence: CDR1 KGHSH, CDR2 LQKENI. In nucleotides, the CDR3 is TGTGCCAGCTCACTACGGGACAGGGCCTACGAGCAGTACTTC. It codes for CASSLRDRAYEQYF. The full variable domain, completed using reference TRBV18 and TRBJ2-7, is NAGVMQNPRHLVRRRGQEARLRCSPMKGHSHVYWYRQLPEEGLKFMVYLQKENIIDESGMPKERFSAEFPKEGPSILRIQQVVRGDSAAYFCASSLRDRAYEQYFGPGTRLTVT.

The V and J genes are TRBV5-1 and TRBJ2-1, with 10 positions matching TRBD2. Per the germline V gene, CDR1 is SGHRS and CDR2 is YFSETQ. Trimming took 4 bases from V and 2 from J; bases not matched to a gene: 3. The CDR3 covers 15 residues. The CDR3 DNA follows: TGCGCCAGCAGCACGACTAGCGGGCCCTACAATGAGCAGTTCTTC. Amino acid sequence: CASSTTSGPYNEQFF.

This clonotype was seen only a few times. J is TRBJ2-7 and V is TRBV5-1; TRBD2 matches 7 bases. The CDR3 totals 15 residues. V was clipped by 5 bases and J by 3 bases; unmatched bases: 11. The germline V gene encodes CDR1 SGHRS and CDR2 YFSETQ. For the CDR3, the DNA is TGCGCCAGCAGAAGCGGGACCCCTACCATCTACGAGCAGTACTTC. It is translated as CASRSGTPTIYEQYF.

This clonotype has a handful of counts. The chain links TRBV20-1 to TRBJ2-5, with D possibly matching TRBD1 (7 bases). Trimming cost V 3 bases and J 2 bases, with 10 bases left between them. The length of the CDR3 is 13 residues. The germline gives CDR1 DFQATT, CDR2 SNEGSKA (reference sequence). The CDR3 DNA reads TGCAGTGCTAGTGCGGGACAGCAAGAGACCCAGTACTTC. It translates to CSASAGQQETQYF.

This clonotype was recorded a few times. V and J are TRBV9 and TRBJ1-2, with a tentative D call TRBD1 (5 bases). Germline V CDR1 and CDR2: SGDLS, YYNGEE. V was trimmed by 7 bases and J by 2 bases, leaving 15 bases between them. The CDR3 covers 14 residues. CDR3 nucleotide sequence: TGTGCCAGCCGGAGTGGGGGTGGAAACTATGGCTACACCTTC. Translation: CASRSGGGNYGYTF.

The table lists this clonotype with many counts. This sequence joins TRBV25-1 and TRBJ1-1, with no clear D. This CDR3 has 13 amino acids. CDR1 is MGHDK, CDR2 SYGVNS, per germline. V shed 3 bases and J shed 12 bases, with 17 bases lying between them. The CDR3: CASSDPRRLDTFF. As DNA, the CDR3 is TGTGCCAGCAGTGACCCGCGGCGGTTGGATACTTTCTTT.